Below are 28 T cell receptor beta chains sequenced from a single sample in a study of Tregs in tolerant kidney transplant recipients. The nonmyeloablative bone marrow transplants came from related graft donors, with transient mixed chimerism. Sequenced by immunoSEQ multiplex PCR; TCRdb stores in-frame clones only, minus some. The sample yields roughly 20,000 clones, 81% seen once. Sequenced material: CD8+ T cells from blood (PBMCs), taken 6 months after the transplant. The receptor set was obtained from a human patient who received a combined kidney and bone marrow transplant. The T cells may partly be graft donor cells.

V usage is TRBV11-3 and J usage is TRBJ1-5; 9 bases fit TRBD1. This CDR3 has 16 amino acids. Germline values: CDR1 SGHNT, CDR2 YENEEA. The J segment lost 1 base and the V segment lost 6 bases, leaving 7 bases of the junction unmatched. The CDR3 nucleotides are TGTGCCAGCAGACTTATCGGACAGGGGAGCAATCAGCCCCAGCATTTT. It encodes CASRLIGQGSNQPQHF. Variable domain in full (rest from reference TRBV11-3 and TRBJ1-5): EAGVVQSPRYKIIEKKQPVAFWCNPISGHNTLYWYLQNLGQGPELLIRYENEEAVDDSQLPKDRFSAERLKGVDSTLKIQPAELGDSAVYLCASRLIGQGSNQPQHFGDGTRLSIL.

The gene calls are TRBV28 and TRBJ1-1; a weak D match, TRBD1 (5 bases). The CDR3 runs to 13 residues. CDR1 and CDR2 from the germline V gene are MDHEN and SYDVKM. V lost 5 bases, J lost 7 bases, and 14 bases lay in between. The CDR3 spells CASSPGRGYEAFF. CDR3 DNA sequence: TGTGCCAGCAGTCCAGGGCGGGGGTATGAAGCTTTCTTT. Supplemented by reference TRBV28 and TRBJ1-1, the full variable domain reads DVKVTQSSRYLVKRTGEKVFLECVQDMDHENMFWYRQDPGLGLRLIYFSYDVKMKEKGDIPEGYSVSREKKERFSLILESASTNQTSMYLCASSPGRGYEAFFGQGTRLTVV.

The chain recombines TRBV14 with TRBJ2-1; D is ambiguous. CDR1 is SGHDN, CDR2 FVKESK, per germline. The CDR3 extends over 15 amino acids. V was trimmed by 0 bases and J by 0 bases, leaving 6 bases between them. In nucleotides, the CDR3 is TGTGCCAGCAGCCAAGAAAGGAGCTCCTACAATGAGCAGTTCTTC. Amino acids: CASSQERSSYNEQFF.

This CDR3 reads CASSPPTVTGELFF. For the CDR3, the DNA is TGTGCCAGCAGTCCACCCACGGTCACCGGGGAGCTGTTTTTT. The V call is TRBV27, the J call TRBJ2-2, with D hard to call. Trimming took 5 bases from V and 4 from J, leaving 11 bases between them. This CDR3 region has 14 residues. Germline values: CDR1 MNHEY, CDR2 SMNVEV (reference sequence).

The V call is TRBV13, the J call TRBJ2-1, with D perhaps matching TRBD1 (6 bases). This CDR3 region has 15 residues. The germline V gene encodes CDR1 PRHDT and CDR2 FYEKMQ (reference sequence). Trimming took 5 bases from V and 3 from J, leaving 14 bases between them. CDR3 bases: TGTGCCAGCAGCCCGCAGGGGACCTACTACAATGAGCAGTTCTTC. Protein product: CASSPQGTYYNEQFF.

CDR3 DNA: TGTGCCAGCAGCGGGGACTTCGATTTGTACTTC. This gives the protein CASSGDFDLYF. The chain is built from TRBV7-9 and TRBJ2-5, with D perhaps matching TRBD2 (6 bases). The germline V gene has CDR1 SEHNR and CDR2 FQNEAQ (reference sequence). The V gene lost 5 bases and the J gene lost 13 bases, with 14 bases spanning the gap. The CDR3 length is 11 residues. The full variable domain, with the rest looked up from reference TRBV7-9 and TRBJ2-5, is DTGVSQNPRHKITKRGQNVTFRCDPISEHNRLYWYRQTLGQGPEFLTYFQNEAQLEKSRLLSDRFSAERPKGSFSTLEIQRTEQGDSAMYLCASSGDFDLYFGPGTRLLVL.

The genes are TRBV13 and TRBJ2-6, with 11 bases that match TRBD1. The germline V gene has CDR1 PRHDT and CDR2 FYEKMQ (reference sequence). The CDR3 covers 17 residues. V was pared by 7 bases and J by 3 bases, with 8 bases of the junction left unmatched. CDR3 in DNA: TGTGCCAGCACTGAGGGACAGGGGGTGTATGGGGCCAACGTCCTGACTTTC. Translating it yields CASTEGQGVYGANVLTF.

This sequence joins TRBV27 and TRBJ1-2, with D maybe TRBD1 (5 bases). Trimming removed 2 bases from V and 3 bases from J, with 7 bases in between. The CDR3 is 13 residues long. Looked up from germline, CDR1 is MNHEY and CDR2 is SMNVEV (reference sequence). CDR3 protein: CASSLQGYYGYTF. The CDR3 DNA follows: TGTGCCAGCAGTTTACAGGGTTACTATGGCTACACCTTC.

The V call is TRBV4-3, the J call TRBJ2-7, with D maybe TRBD2 (6 bases). Looked up from germline, CDR1 is LGHNA and CDR2 is YSLEER. V lost 0 bases, J lost 0 bases, and 9 bases lay in between. The CDR3 has 15 residues. CDR3 bases: TGCGCCAGCAGCCAAGATATCGGGGGCTCCTACGAGCAGTACTTC. Translating it yields CASSQDIGGSYEQYF.

This chain connects TRBV6-5 to TRBJ2-2; TRBD1 agrees at 7 bases. With V trimmed by 0 bases and J by 6 bases, 7 bases remained unmatched. CDR3 size: 16 residues. CDR1 is MNHEY, CDR2 SVGAGI, per germline. The CDR3 sequence: CASSYSATGRPGELFF. CDR3 coding DNA: TGTGCCAGCAGTTACTCGGCGACAGGGCGTCCCGGGGAGCTGTTTTTT.

With regard to this clone: Possible read error: a much larger clone is one base away. Other DNA sequences in this sample translate to the same CDR3. V gene TRBV25-1 combines with J gene TRBJ1-6, with D tentatively TRBD1 (5 bases). The CDR3 totals 12 residues. CDR1 and CDR2 (germline): MGHDK, SYGVNS. V gave up 11 bases and J gave up 5 bases, with 10 bases separating them. CDR3 residues: CAPRGDNSPLHF. The CDR3, as DNA: TGTGCCCCCCGGGGGGATAATTCACCCCTCCACTTT.

This clone is a singleton in its sample. The V call is TRBV5-1, the J call TRBJ2-7; TRBD1 agrees at 9 bases. Germline V CDR1 and CDR2: SGHRS, YFSETQ. V gave up 3 bases and J gave up 6 bases; unmatched junction bases: 7. The CDR3 contains 14 residues. The CDR3 spells CASSYGTGPFEQYF. Written as DNA, the CDR3 is TGCGCCAGCAGCTACGGGACAGGGCCTTTCGAGCAGTACTTC.

This clone occurred a few times. A far more abundant clone sits one base away, making this likely a read error. Other nucleotide sequences from this sample produce the same CDR3. V is TRBV9 and J is TRBJ2-3; 10 bases map to TRBD2. Trimming took 4 bases from V and 1 from J; bases not matched to a gene: 3. This CDR3 is 15 amino acids long. The germline V gene has CDR1 SGDLS and CDR2 YYNGEE. This chain's CDR3 is CASSRLAGGTDTQYF. The CDR3 bases are TGTGCCAGCAGCCGCCTAGCGGGGGGCACAGATACGCAGTATTTT.

The chain couples TRBV5-8 to TRBJ2-3; D ambiguous. Germline V gene data show CDR1 as SGHTS and CDR2 as YDEGEE. The CDR3 has 14 amino acids. V lost 0 bases and J lost 2, with 7 bases in between. The CDR3, as DNA: TGTGCCAGCAGCTTGGCCGGAGCCACAGATACGCAGTATTTT. This sequence encodes CASSLAGATDTQYF.

The chain employs TRBV30 and TRBJ2-3, with 12 nucleotides matching TRBD1. Trimming at V came to 4 bases and at J to 5 bases, leaving 7 bases not matched to a gene. Germline V CDR1 and CDR2: GTSNPN, SVGIG (reference sequence). The length of the CDR3 is 15 residues. The CDR3 loop is CAWTGTGGAIDTQYF. CDR3 sequence (DNA): TGTGCCTGGACCGGGACAGGGGGCGCGATAGATACGCAGTATTTT.

The chain has TRBV19 and TRBJ1-5; 8 bases agree with TRBD1. Trimming at V came to 7 bases and at J to 6 bases, leaving 8 bases not matched to a gene. CDR1 and CDR2 (germline): LNHDA, SQIVND (reference sequence). This CDR3 region has 14 residues. As DNA, the CDR3 is TGTGCCAGTAAAACACAGGGGGGGGTTCAGCCCCAGCATTTT. It is translated as CASKTQGGVQPQHF. Complete variable domain (other parts from reference TRBV19 and TRBJ1-5): DGGITQSPKYLFRKEGQNVTLSCEQNLNHDAMYWYRQDPGQGLRLIYYSQIVNDFQKGDIAEGYSVSREKKESFPLTVTSAQKNPTAFYLCASKTQGGVQPQHFGDGTRLSIL.

V gene TRBV4-2 combines with J gene TRBJ2-7, with 8 positions matching TRBD2. With V trimmed by 0 bases and J by 6 bases, 7 bases remained unmatched. This CDR3 has 15 residues. In germline, CDR1 is LGHNA, CDR2 YNFKEQ. This chain's CDR3 is CASSQESGGSSEQYF. The CDR3 coding sequence is TGTGCCAGCAGCCAAGAGAGCGGGGGTTCAAGCGAGCAGTACTTC.

CDR3 sequence reads: CASSGPEGTQYF. DNA for the CDR3: TGTGCCAGCAGCGGCCCAGAGGGGACCCAGTACTTC. The genes are TRBV13 and TRBJ2-5; weak D call: TRBD2 (5 bases). Germline-derived CDR1 and CDR2 are PRHDT and FYEKMQ (reference sequence). The CDR3 extends over 12 amino acids. V lost 5 bases to trimming and J lost 7 bases, with 11 bases between them.

This clone was counted between two and nine times. The CDR3 coding sequence is TGTGCCAGCAGTGGGGACAGGGGGCTCTATGGCTACACCTTC. It translates to CASSGDRGLYGYTF. The chain couples TRBV28 to TRBJ1-2; 12 bases agree with TRBD1. The germline CDR1 and CDR2 sequences are MDHEN and SYDVKM. This CDR3 comprises 14 residues. J lost 4 bases, V lost 5 bases, and 2 bases had no gene match.

The rearrangement uses TRBV7-9 and TRBJ2-1; TRBD2 matches 10 bases. V gave up 8 bases and J gave up 7 bases; unmatched junction bases: 11. CDR3 length: 15 amino acids. Germline values: CDR1 SEHNR, CDR2 FQNEAQ (reference sequence). CDR3 in DNA: TGTGCCAGCCGGTCCCCCGGGACTAGCGAAAATGAGCAGTTCTTC. It codes for CASRSPGTSENEQFF.

This clone was seen more than once but under ten times. The chain has TRBV5-6 and TRBJ2-2; tentative D call: TRBD2 (6 bases). This CDR3 spans 14 amino acids. CDR1 is SGHDT, CDR2 YYEEEE, per germline. Between the trimmed V and J ends, which lost 4 bases and 5 bases, there was a span of 12 bases. The CDR3 region has the DNA TGTGCCAGCAGCATGGGCCTAGCGACCGGGGAGCTGTTTTTT. It is translated as CASSMGLATGELFF.

This chain uses TRBV5-4 with TRBJ2-4, with TRBD2 matching 8 bases. In germline, CDR1 is SGHNT, CDR2 YYREEE (reference sequence). The V segment lost 1 base and the J segment 7 bases; nucleotides outside the gene matches: 4. The CDR3 extends over 14 amino acids. CDR3 DNA sequence: TGTGCCAGCAGCTTGCCCGGGGGGGAGAACATTCAGTACTTC. Its protein is CASSLPGGENIQYF. The full variable domain, completed using reference TRBV5-4 and TRBJ2-4, is ETGVTQSPTHLIKTRGQQVTLRCSSQSGHNTVSWYQQALGQGPQFIFQYYREEENGRGNFPPRFSGLQFPNYSSELNVNALELDDSALYLCASSLPGGENIQYFGAGTRLSVL.

This clone has just one count. Its ends do not fully match the called genes, so a read error is possible. V gene TRBV11-2 combines with J gene TRBJ1-1; D perhaps matches TRBD1 (6 bases). The CDR3 has 13 amino acids. Germline V gene lookup returns CDR1 SGHAT and CDR2 FQNNGV. CDR3 coding DNA: TGTGCCAGCTGCTTAGGTACAGGGACCGAAGCTTTCTTT. Its protein product is CASCLGTGTEAFF.

The chain has TRBV28 and TRBJ1-4; 9 bases agree with TRBD1. With 5 bases clipped from V and 8 bases from J, the junction kept 12 bases outside the gene matches. The CDR3 runs 16 residues. The germline CDR1 and CDR2 sequences are MDHEN and SYDVKM. DNA of the CDR3: TGTGCCAGCAGTAACCCCCCGGGACAGGGCGGGGAAAAACTGTTTTTT. Translated, it gives CASSNPPGQGGEKLFF.

About this clone: This specimen includes other DNA sequences encoding the same CDR3. The chain has TRBV2 and TRBJ2-5; unclear D gene. V shed 6 bases and J shed 1 base, with 6 bases lying between them. Germline CDR1 reads SNHLY; CDR2 reads FYNNEI. The CDR3 spans 12 residues. CDR3 sequence (DNA): TGTGCCAGCAGGGAGACCCAAGAGACCCAGTACTTC. This gives the protein CASRETQETQYF.

This clone showed up just a few times. CDR3: CASSQTGYYGYTF. The CDR3 region has the DNA TGTGCCAGCAGTCAAACAGGGTACTATGGCTACACCTTC. The V call is TRBV25-1, the J call TRBJ1-2; possibly TRBD1 for D (6 bases). CDR1 and CDR2 from the germline V gene are MGHDK and SYGVNS. This CDR3 is built from 13 residues. Trimming removed 5 bases from V and 3 bases from J, with 10 bases in between.

The chain couples TRBV7-9 to TRBJ1-4, with 11 bases that match TRBD1. The junction had 8 bases not matched to a gene; V was cut back by 6 bases and J by 2 bases. The CDR3 totals 17 residues. Per germline, CDR1 SEHNR and CDR2 FQNEAQ (reference sequence). The DNA for the CDR3 is TGTGCCAGCAGGCGAGGGACAGGGGGGCCGACTAATGAAAAACTGTTTTTT. This translates into CASRRGTGGPTNEKLFF.

The chain recombines TRBV11-3 with TRBJ2-7; 11 bases line up with TRBD2. Trimming at V came to 1 base and at J to 2 bases, leaving 4 bases not matched to a gene. Germline-derived CDR1 and CDR2 are SGHNT and YENEEA. This CDR3 region has 16 residues. CDR3 bases: TGTGCCAGCAGCTTAGGGGGACTAGCGGCAACCTACGAGCAGTACTTC. Translating gives CASSLGGLAATYEQYF.